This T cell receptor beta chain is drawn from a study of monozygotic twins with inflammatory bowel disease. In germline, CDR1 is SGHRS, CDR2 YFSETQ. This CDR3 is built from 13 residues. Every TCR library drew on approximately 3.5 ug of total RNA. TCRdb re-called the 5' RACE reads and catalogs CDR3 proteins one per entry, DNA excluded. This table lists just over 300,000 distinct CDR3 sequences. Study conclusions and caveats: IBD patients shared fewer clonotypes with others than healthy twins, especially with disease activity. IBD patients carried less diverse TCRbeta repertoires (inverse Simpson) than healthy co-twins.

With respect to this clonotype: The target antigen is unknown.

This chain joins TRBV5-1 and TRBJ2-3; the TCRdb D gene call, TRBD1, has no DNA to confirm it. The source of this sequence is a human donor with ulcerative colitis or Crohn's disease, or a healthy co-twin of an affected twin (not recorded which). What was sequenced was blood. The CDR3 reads CASSFDRADTQYF.